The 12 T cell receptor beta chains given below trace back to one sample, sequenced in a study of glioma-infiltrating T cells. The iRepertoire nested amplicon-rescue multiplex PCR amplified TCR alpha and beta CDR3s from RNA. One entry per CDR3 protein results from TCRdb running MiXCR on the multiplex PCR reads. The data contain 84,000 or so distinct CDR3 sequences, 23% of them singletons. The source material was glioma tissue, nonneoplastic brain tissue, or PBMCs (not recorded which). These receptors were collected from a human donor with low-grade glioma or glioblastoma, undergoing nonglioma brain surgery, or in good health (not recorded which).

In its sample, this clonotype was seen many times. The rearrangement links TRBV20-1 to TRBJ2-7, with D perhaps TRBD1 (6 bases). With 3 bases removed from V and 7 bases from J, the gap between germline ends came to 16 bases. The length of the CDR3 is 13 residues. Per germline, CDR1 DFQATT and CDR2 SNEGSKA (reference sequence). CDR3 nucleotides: TGCAGTGCTAGTTCCGGACAGCCTCGGGAGCAGTACTTC. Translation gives CSASSGQPREQYF.

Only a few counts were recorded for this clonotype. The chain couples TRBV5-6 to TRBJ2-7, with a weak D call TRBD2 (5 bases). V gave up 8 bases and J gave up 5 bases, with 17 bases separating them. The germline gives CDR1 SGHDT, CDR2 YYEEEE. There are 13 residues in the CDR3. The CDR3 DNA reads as TGTGCCAGAAACCGGGTAGCGACCCACGAGCAGTACTTC. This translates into CARNRVATHEQYF. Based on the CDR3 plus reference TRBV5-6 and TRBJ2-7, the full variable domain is DAGVTQSPTHLIKTRGQQVTLRCSPKSGHDTVSWYQQALGQGPQFIFQYYEEEERQRGNFPDRFSGHQFPNYSSELNVNALLLGDSALYLCARNRVATHEQYFGPGTRLTVT.

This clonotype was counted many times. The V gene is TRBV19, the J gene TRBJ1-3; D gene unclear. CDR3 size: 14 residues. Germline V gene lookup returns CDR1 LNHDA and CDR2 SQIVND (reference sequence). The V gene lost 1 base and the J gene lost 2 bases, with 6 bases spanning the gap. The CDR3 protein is CASSIAEAGNTIYF. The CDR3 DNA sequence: TGTGCCAGTAGTATAGCGGAGGCTGGAAACACCATATATTTT.

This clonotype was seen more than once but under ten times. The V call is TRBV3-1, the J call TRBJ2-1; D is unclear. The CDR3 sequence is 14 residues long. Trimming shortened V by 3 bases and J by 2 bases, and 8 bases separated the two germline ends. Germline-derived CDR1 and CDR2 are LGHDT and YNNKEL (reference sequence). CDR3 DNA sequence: TGTGCCAGCAGCCATTGGGTTGCCTACAATGAGCAGTTCTTC. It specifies CASSHWVAYNEQFF.

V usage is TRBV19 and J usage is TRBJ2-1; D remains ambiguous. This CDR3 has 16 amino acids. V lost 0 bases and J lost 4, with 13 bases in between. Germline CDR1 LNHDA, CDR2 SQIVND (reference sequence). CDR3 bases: TGTGCCAGTAGTATAGATCCGCAGCTGCTATACAATGAGCAGTTCTTC. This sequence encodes CASSIDPQLLYNEQFF.

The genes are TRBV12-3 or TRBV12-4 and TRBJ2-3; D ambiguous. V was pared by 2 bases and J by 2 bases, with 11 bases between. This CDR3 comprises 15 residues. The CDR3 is CASSLRRSPTDTQYF. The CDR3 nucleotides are TGTGCCAGCAGTTTAAGGCGGAGCCCCACAGATACGCAGTATTTT.

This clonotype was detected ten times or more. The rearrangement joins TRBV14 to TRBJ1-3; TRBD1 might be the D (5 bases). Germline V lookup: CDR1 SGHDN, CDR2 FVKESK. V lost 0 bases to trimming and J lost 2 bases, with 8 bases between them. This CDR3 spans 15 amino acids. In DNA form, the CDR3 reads TGTGCCAGCAGCCAAGACGCGGGGGCTGGAAACACCATATATTTT. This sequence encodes CASSQDAGAGNTIYF. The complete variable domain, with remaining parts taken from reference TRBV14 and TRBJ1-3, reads EAGVTQFPSHSVIEKGQTVTLRCDPISGHDNLYWYRRVMGKEIKFLLHFVKESKQDESGMPNNRFLAERTGGTYSTLKVQPAELEDSGVYFCASSQDAGAGNTIYFGEGSWLTVV.

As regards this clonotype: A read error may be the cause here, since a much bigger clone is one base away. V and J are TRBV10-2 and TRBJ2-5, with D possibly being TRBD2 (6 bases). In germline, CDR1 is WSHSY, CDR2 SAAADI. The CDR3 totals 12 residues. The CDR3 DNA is TGCGCCAGCAAAGGCCCGGGGGAGACCAAGTACTTC. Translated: CASKGPGETKYF.

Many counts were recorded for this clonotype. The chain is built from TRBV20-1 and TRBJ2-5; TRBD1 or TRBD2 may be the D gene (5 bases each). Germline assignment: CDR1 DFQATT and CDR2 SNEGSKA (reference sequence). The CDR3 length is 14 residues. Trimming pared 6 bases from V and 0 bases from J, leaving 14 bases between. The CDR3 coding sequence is TGCAGTGCCGCAAATTGGGGGTACCAAGAGACCCAGTACTTC. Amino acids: CSAANWGYQETQYF.

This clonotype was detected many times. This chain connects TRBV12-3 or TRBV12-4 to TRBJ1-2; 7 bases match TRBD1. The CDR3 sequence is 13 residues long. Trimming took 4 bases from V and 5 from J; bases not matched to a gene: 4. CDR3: CASSSGTVYGYTF. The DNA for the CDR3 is TGTGCCAGCAGTTCCGGGACAGTATATGGCTACACCTTC.

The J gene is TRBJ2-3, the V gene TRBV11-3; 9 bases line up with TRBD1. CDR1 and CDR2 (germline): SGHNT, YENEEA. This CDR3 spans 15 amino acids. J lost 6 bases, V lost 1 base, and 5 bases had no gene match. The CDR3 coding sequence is TGTGCCAGCAGCTTAGGGGGACAGGGTCCCGATACGCAGTATTTT. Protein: CASSLGGQGPDTQYF.

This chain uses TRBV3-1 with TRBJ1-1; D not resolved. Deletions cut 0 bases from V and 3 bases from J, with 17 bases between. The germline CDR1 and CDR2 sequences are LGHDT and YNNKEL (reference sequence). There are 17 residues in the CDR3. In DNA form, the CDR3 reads TGTGCCAGCAGCCAAGATGGTGGCTGGAGAGTGGACACTGAAGCTTTCTTT. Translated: CASSQDGGWRVDTEAFF.